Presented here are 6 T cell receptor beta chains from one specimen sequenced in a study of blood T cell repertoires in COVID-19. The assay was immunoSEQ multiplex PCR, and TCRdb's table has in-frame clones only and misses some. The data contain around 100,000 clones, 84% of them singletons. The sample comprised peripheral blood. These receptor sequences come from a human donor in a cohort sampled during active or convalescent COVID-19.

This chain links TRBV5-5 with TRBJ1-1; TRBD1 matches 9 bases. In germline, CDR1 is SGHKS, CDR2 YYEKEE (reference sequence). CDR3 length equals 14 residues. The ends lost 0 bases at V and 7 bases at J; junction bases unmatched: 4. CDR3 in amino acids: CASSLDRGRVEAFF. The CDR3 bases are TGTGCCAGCAGCTTGGACAGGGGGCGAGTTGAAGCTTTCTTT. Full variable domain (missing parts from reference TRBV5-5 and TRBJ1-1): DAGVTQSPTHLIKTRGQQVTLRCSPISGHKSVSWYQQVLGQGPQFIFQYYEKEERGRGNFPDRFSARQFPNYSSELNVNALLLGDSALYLCASSLDRGRVEAFFGQGTRLTVV.

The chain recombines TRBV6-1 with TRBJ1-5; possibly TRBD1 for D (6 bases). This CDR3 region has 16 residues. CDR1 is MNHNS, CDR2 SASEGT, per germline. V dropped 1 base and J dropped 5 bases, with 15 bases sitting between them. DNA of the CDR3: TGTGCCAGCAGTGAAGAGCAAGGCAGGGGTCATCAGCCCCAGCATTTT. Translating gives CASSEEQGRGHQPQHF.

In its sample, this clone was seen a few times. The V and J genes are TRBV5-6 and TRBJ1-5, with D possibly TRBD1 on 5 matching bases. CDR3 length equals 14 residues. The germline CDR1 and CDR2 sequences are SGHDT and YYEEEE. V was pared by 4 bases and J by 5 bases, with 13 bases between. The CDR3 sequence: CASSPWGGDQPQHF. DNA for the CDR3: TGTGCCAGCAGCCCCTGGGGGGGAGATCAGCCCCAGCATTTT.

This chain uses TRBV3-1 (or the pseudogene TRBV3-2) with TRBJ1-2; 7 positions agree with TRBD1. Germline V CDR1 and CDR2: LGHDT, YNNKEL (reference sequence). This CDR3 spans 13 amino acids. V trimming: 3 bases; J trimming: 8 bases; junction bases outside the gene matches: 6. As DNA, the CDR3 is TGTGCCAGCAGCCAGACTCAGGGGGGCGGCTACACCTTC. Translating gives CASSQTQGGGYTF.

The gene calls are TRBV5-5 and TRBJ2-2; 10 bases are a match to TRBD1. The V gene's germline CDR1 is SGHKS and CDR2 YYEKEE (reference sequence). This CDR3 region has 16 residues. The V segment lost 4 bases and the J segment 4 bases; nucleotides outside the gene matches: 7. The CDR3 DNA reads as TGTGCCAGCAGCGGGAGACAGGGGGCCGGCACCGGGGAGCTGTTTTTT. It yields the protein CASSGRQGAGTGELFF.

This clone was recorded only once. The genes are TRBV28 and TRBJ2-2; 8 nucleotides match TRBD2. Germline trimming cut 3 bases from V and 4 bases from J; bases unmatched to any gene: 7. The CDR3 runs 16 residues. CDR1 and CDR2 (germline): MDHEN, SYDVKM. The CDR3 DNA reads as TGTGCCAGCAGTTTGGCGATGACTAGCGCCACCGGGGAGCTGTTTTTT. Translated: CASSLAMTSATGELFF.